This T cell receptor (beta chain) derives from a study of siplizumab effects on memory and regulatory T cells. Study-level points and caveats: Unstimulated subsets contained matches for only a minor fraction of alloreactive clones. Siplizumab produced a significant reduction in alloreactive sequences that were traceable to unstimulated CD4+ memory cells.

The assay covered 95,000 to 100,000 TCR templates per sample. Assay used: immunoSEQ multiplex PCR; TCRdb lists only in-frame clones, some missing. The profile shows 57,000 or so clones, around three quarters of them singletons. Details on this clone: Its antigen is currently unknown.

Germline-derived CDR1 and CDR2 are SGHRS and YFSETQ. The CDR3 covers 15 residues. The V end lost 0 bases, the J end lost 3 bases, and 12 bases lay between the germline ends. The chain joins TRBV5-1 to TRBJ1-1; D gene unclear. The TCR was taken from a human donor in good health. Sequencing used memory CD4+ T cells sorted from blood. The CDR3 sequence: CASSLGGIRDTEAFF. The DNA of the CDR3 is TGCGCCAGCAGCTTGGGTGGCATTAGGGACACTGAAGCTTTCTTT.